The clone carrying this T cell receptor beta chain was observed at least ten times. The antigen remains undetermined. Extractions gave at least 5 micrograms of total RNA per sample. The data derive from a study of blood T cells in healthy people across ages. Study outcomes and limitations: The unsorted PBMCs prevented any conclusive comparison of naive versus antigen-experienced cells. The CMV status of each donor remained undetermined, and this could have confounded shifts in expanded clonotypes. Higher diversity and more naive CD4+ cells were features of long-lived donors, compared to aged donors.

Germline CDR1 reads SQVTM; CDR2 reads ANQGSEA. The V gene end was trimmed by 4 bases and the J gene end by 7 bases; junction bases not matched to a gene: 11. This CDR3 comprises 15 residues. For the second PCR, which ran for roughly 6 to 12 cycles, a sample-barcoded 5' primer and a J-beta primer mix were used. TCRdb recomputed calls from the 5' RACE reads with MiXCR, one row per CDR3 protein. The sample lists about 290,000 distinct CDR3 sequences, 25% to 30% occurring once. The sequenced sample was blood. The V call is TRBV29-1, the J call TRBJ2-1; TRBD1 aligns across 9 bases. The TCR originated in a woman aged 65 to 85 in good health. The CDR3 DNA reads TGCAGCGTTGTCTCGGGACAGGGATTAAGGAATGAGCAGTTCTTC. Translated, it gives CSVVSGQGLRNEQFF.